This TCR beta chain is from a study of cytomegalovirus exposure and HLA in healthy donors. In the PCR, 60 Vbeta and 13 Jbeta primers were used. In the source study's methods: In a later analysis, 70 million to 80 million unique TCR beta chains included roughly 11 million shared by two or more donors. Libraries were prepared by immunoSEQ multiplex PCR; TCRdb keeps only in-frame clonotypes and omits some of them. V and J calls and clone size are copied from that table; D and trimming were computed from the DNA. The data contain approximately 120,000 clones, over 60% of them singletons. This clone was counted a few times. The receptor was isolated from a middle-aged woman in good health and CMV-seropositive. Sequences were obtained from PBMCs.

The CDR3 here is CASSLTGSGRSGDTQYF. The CDR3, as DNA: TGCGCCAGCAGCCTAACGGGTAGCGGGAGGTCCGGTGATACGCAGTATTTT. The chain recombines TRBV4-1 with TRBJ2-3; 10 nucleotides match TRBD2. Germline V lookup: CDR1 MGHRA, CDR2 YSYEKL. CDR3 length: 17 residues. Trimming at V came to 4 bases and at J to 6 bases, leaving 13 bases not matched to a gene.